A selection of T cell receptor beta chains follows, all from one sample in a study of blood T cell repertoires in COVID-19. The repertoire was sequenced with immunoSEQ multiplex PCR; TCRdb's copy has only in-frame clones and lacks some. The sample holds nearly 90,000 clones, less than 95% seen once. The sequenced sample consisted of peripheral blood. Every receptor here comes from a man aged 18 to 30 with COVID-19, enrolled during active disease. Both conserved end residues are part of each CDR3. D genes are given only for firm matches. A row's size may be missing; if present it is once, few, many or a size class.

j_gene: TRBJ1-3; abundance: .; v_gene: TRBV2; d_gene: .; CDR3aa: CASKGGSGNTIYF; CDR3nt: TGTGCCAGCAAAGGGGGTTCTGGAAACACCATATATTTT
j_gene: TRBJ2-2; abundance: .; v_gene: TRBV7-2; d_gene: .; CDR3aa: CASSFNRGTGELFF; CDR3nt: TGTGCCAGCAGCTTCAATAGGGGCACCGGGGAGCTGTTTTTT
j_gene: TRBJ1-1; abundance: .; v_gene: TRBV7-2; d_gene: .; CDR3aa: CASSLGGTFGAFF; CDR3nt: TGTGCCAGCAGCTTAGGGGGGACTTTTGGAGCTTTCTTT
j_gene: TRBJ1-1; abundance: .; v_gene: TRBV9; d_gene: TRBD1; CDR3aa: CASSPRGDRGYISTEAFF; CDR3nt: TGTGCCAGCAGCCCAAGGGGGGACAGGGGGTACATTAGTACTGAAGCTTTCTTT
j_gene: TRBJ2-2; abundance: .; v_gene: TRBV2; d_gene: TRBD1; CDR3aa: CAGHRGPGELFF; CDR3nt: TGTGCCGGCCACAGGGGCCCCGGGGAGCTGTTTTTT
j_gene: TRBJ2-7; abundance: .; v_gene: TRBV5-1; d_gene: .; CDR3aa: CASSSSRGDYEQYF; CDR3nt: TGCGCCAGCAGCAGCAGCAGGGGGGACTACGAGCAGTACTTC
j_gene: TRBJ2-2; abundance: .; v_gene: TRBV28; d_gene: TRBD2; CDR3aa: CATTGGAVEVGELFF; CDR3nt: TGTGCCACCACCGGGGGGGCGGTTGAAGTCGGGGAGCTGTTTTTT
j_gene: TRBJ2-1; abundance: .; v_gene: TRBV19; d_gene: TRBD2; CDR3aa: CASSPHVGGNNEQFF; CDR3nt: TGTGCCAGTAGTCCTCATGTGGGAGGGAACAATGAGCAGTTCTTC
j_gene: TRBJ2-1; abundance: .; v_gene: TRBV5-1; d_gene: .; CDR3aa: CASSSRSSYNEQFF; CDR3nt: TGCGCCAGCAGCTCAAGGAGCTCCTACAATGAGCAGTTCTTC
j_gene: TRBJ2-7; abundance: .; v_gene: TRBV28; d_gene: .; CDR3aa: CASAGLREQYF; CDR3nt: TGTGCCAGCGCTGGGCTACGTGAACAGTACTTC
j_gene: TRBJ1-5; abundance: .; v_gene: TRBV5-4; d_gene: TRBD1; CDR3aa: CASSLQGAINQPQHF; CDR3nt: TGTGCCAGCAGCTTACAGGGGGCTATCAATCAGCCCCAGCATTTT
j_gene: TRBJ2-1; abundance: .; v_gene: TRBV9; d_gene: TRBD1; CDR3aa: CASSTDRGRDEQFF; CDR3nt: TGTGCCAGCAGCACCGACAGGGGTCGCGATGAGCAGTTCTTC
j_gene: TRBJ1-2; abundance: .; v_gene: TRBV1; d_gene: .; CDR3aa: CTSKRDRYGYTF; CDR3nt: TGCACCAGCAAACGGGATCGCTATGGCTACACCTTC
j_gene: TRBJ2-1; abundance: .; v_gene: TRBV5-4; d_gene: TRBD2; CDR3aa: CASSPGLAGGTEQFF; CDR3nt: TGTGCCAGCAGCCCGGGACTAGCGGGAGGCACTGAGCAGTTCTTC
j_gene: TRBJ2-7; abundance: .; v_gene: TRBV29-1; d_gene: TRBD2; CDR3aa: CSVGTSGRIHEQYF; CDR3nt: TGCAGCGTCGGGACTAGCGGGAGGATCCACGAGCAGTACTTC
j_gene: TRBJ1-2; abundance: .; v_gene: TRBV18; d_gene: .; CDR3aa: CASSAGTFDYTF; CDR3nt: TGTGCCAGCTCAGCGGGAACCTTCGACTACACCTTC
j_gene: TRBJ1-1; abundance: .; v_gene: TRBV5-4; d_gene: .; CDR3aa: CASSLQENTEAFF; CDR3nt: TGTGCCAGCAGCCTACAGGAGAACACTGAAGCTTTCTTT
j_gene: TRBJ2-7; abundance: .; v_gene: TRBV11-2; d_gene: TRBD2; CDR3aa: CASSLSGTKTYEQYF; CDR3nt: TGTGCCAGCAGCTTAAGCGGGACGAAAACCTACGAGCAGTACTTC
j_gene: TRBJ2-7; abundance: few; v_gene: TRBV7-2; d_gene: TRBD1; CDR3aa: CASSFETGTYEQYF; CDR3nt: TGTGCCAGCAGCTTTGAGACAGGGACCTACGAGCAGTACTTC
j_gene: TRBJ2-7; abundance: .; v_gene: TRBV5-1; d_gene: TRBD1; CDR3aa: CASTRTGGIDEQYF; CDR3nt: TGCGCCAGCACCCGGACAGGGGGCATCGACGAGCAGTACTTC
j_gene: TRBJ2-1; abundance: few; v_gene: TRBV4-2; d_gene: .; CDR3aa: CASSPTGTEQFF; CDR3nt: TGTGCCAGCAGCCCGACCGGGACAGAGCAGTTCTTC
j_gene: TRBJ1-6; abundance: .; v_gene: TRBV7-9; d_gene: .; CDR3aa: CASSLDSPDNSPLHF; CDR3nt: TGTGCCAGCAGCTTGGACAGTCCCGATAATTCACCCCTCCACTTT
j_gene: TRBJ2-1; abundance: .; v_gene: TRBV19; d_gene: .; CDR3aa: CASSIVGGFPHNEQFF; CDR3nt: TGTGCCAGTAGTATAGTTGGAGGCTTCCCCCACAATGAGCAGTTCTTC
j_gene: TRBJ2-7; abundance: .; v_gene: TRBV4-3; d_gene: TRBD2; CDR3aa: CASSQDVSGNIYEQYF; CDR3nt: TGCGCCAGCAGCCAAGATGTTAGCGGGAATATCTACGAGCAGTACTTC
j_gene: TRBJ2-2; abundance: .; v_gene: TRBV19; d_gene: TRBD2; CDR3aa: CASGLAVDTGELFF; CDR3nt: TGTGCCAGCGGACTAGCGGTAGACACCGGGGAGCTGTTTTTT
j_gene: TRBJ2-5; abundance: .; v_gene: TRBV9; d_gene: TRBD1; CDR3aa: CASGTGNQETQYF; CDR3nt: TGTGCCAGCGGGACAGGCAACCAAGAGACCCAGTACTTC
j_gene: TRBJ2-3; abundance: .; v_gene: TRBV6-5; d_gene: TRBD1; CDR3aa: CASSQGATTDTQYF; CDR3nt: TGTGCCAGCAGTCAGGGGGCGACGACAGATACGCAGTATTTT
j_gene: TRBJ1-1; abundance: .; v_gene: TRBV27; d_gene: .; CDR3aa: CASSLRFPIRLEDTEAFF; CDR3nt: TGTGCCAGCAGTCTCAGATTCCCGATCCGGTTAGAGGACACTGAAGCTTTCTTT
j_gene: TRBJ2-7; abundance: .; v_gene: TRBV27; d_gene: TRBD2; CDR3aa: CASSFRREMGYEQYF; CDR3nt: TGTGCCAGCAGTTTCCGGCGGGAGATGGGTTACGAGCAGTACTTC
j_gene: TRBJ2-7; abundance: .; v_gene: TRBV28; d_gene: .; CDR3aa: CASSLTTVDEQYF; CDR3nt: TGTGCCAGCAGTCTTACGACAGTGGACGAGCAGTACTTC
j_gene: TRBJ2-1; abundance: .; v_gene: TRBV2; d_gene: .; CDR3aa: CAWTDNEQFF; CDR3nt: TGTGCCTGGACTGACAATGAGCAGTTCTTC
j_gene: TRBJ1-3; abundance: .; v_gene: TRBV6-1; d_gene: TRBD1; CDR3aa: CASSEWDRAGNTIYF; CDR3nt: TGTGCCAGCAGTGAGTGGGACAGGGCTGGAAACACCATATATTTT
j_gene: TRBJ1-2; abundance: .; v_gene: TRBV7-8; d_gene: TRBD1; CDR3aa: CASSLGGTGYGYTF; CDR3nt: TGTGCCAGCAGCTTAGGCGGGACAGGCTATGGCTACACCTTC
j_gene: TRBJ2-5; abundance: .; v_gene: TRBV4-1; d_gene: TRBD1; CDR3aa: CASSPTPGGTQYF; CDR3nt: TGCGCCAGCAGCCCGACACCAGGGGGGACCCAGTACTTC
j_gene: TRBJ2-7; abundance: .; v_gene: TRBV5-1; d_gene: .; CDR3aa: CASSSQGYEQYF; CDR3nt: TGCGCCAGCAGCTCCCAGGGATACGAGCAGTACTTC
j_gene: TRBJ2-1; abundance: .; v_gene: TRBV24-1; d_gene: .; CDR3aa: CATSDPDRSDNEQFF; CDR3nt: TGTGCCACCAGTGATCCGGACAGAAGCGACAATGAGCAGTTCTTC
j_gene: TRBJ2-7; abundance: .; v_gene: TRBV19; d_gene: TRBD1; CDR3aa: CASSWGQGAWNEQYF; CDR3nt: TGTGCCAGTAGTTGGGGACAGGGGGCTTGGAACGAGCAGTACTTC
j_gene: TRBJ2-7; abundance: .; v_gene: TRBV2; d_gene: .; CDR3aa: CASSGPDGVRVYEQYF; CDR3nt: TGTGCCAGCAGCGGACCGGACGGGGTAAGGGTCTACGAGCAGTACTTC
j_gene: TRBJ2-7; abundance: few; v_gene: TRBV27; d_gene: .; CDR3aa: CATSVGPSSYEQYF; CDR3nt: TGTGCCACCTCCGTGGGGCCATCCTCCTACGAGCAGTACTTC
j_gene: TRBJ1-5; abundance: .; v_gene: TRBV10-3; d_gene: .; CDR3aa: CAISESGGFQPQHF; CDR3nt: TGTGCCATCAGTGAGTCAGGCGGTTTTCAGCCCCAGCATTTT
j_gene: TRBJ1-2; abundance: .; v_gene: TRBV6-2/TRBV6-3; d_gene: TRBD1; CDR3aa: CASSARQGYGYTF; CDR3nt: TGTGCCAGCAGCGCTAGACAGGGGTATGGCTACACCTTC
j_gene: TRBJ2-7; abundance: .; v_gene: TRBV5-4; d_gene: TRBD1; CDR3aa: CASSFPGQGLYEQYF; CDR3nt: TGTGCCAGCAGCTTTCCGGGACAGGGGCTCTACGAGCAGTACTTC
j_gene: TRBJ1-1; abundance: .; v_gene: TRBV6-2/TRBV6-3; d_gene: .; CDR3aa: CASSYSRWVSMALVNTEAFF; CDR3nt: TGTGCCAGCAGTTACTCGAGGTGGGTAAGTATGGCTCTGGTGAACACTGAAGCTTTCTTT
j_gene: TRBJ1-2; abundance: .; v_gene: TRBV2; d_gene: .; CDR3aa: CASSAQGSSYGYTF; CDR3nt: TGTGCCAGCAGCGCACAGGGTTCAAGCTATGGCTACACCTTC
j_gene: TRBJ2-7; abundance: .; v_gene: TRBV7-2; d_gene: TRBD2; CDR3aa: CASTMTSHEQYF; CDR3nt: TGTGCCAGCACCATGACTAGCCACGAGCAGTACTTC
j_gene: TRBJ2-3; abundance: few; v_gene: TRBV19; d_gene: TRBD1; CDR3aa: CASSPRQGPRTDTQYF; CDR3nt: TGTGCCAGTAGTCCAAGACAGGGCCCCCGCACAGATACGCAGTATTTT
j_gene: TRBJ1-4; abundance: .; v_gene: TRBV6-5; d_gene: TRBD1; CDR3aa: CASRATGSNEKLLF; CDR3nt: TGTGCCAGCAGAGCGACAGGGTCTAATGAAAAACTGCTTTTT
j_gene: TRBJ1-6; abundance: .; v_gene: TRBV9; d_gene: TRBD1; CDR3aa: CASSVGTGGTDSPLHF; CDR3nt: TGTGCCAGCAGCGTGGGGACAGGGGGCACGGATTCACCCCTCCACTTT
j_gene: TRBJ2-5; abundance: .; v_gene: TRBV14; d_gene: TRBD2; CDR3aa: CASSQDSLAGVETQYF; CDR3nt: TGTGCCAGCAGCCAAGATTCCCTAGCGGGAGTAGAGACCCAGTACTTC
j_gene: TRBJ2-1; abundance: .; v_gene: TRBV4-3; d_gene: .; CDR3aa: CASSQDSAATPEQFF; CDR3nt: TGCGCCAGCAGCCAAGATTCGGCGGCTACCCCCGAGCAGTTCTTC
j_gene: TRBJ1-5; abundance: .; v_gene: TRBV28; d_gene: .; CDR3aa: CASSLVLQPQHF; CDR3nt: TGTGCCAGCAGTTTAGTCCTCCAGCCCCAGCATTTT
j_gene: TRBJ2-7; abundance: .; v_gene: TRBV4-1; d_gene: .; CDR3aa: CASSQGLGRGNEQYF; CDR3nt: TGCGCCAGCAGCCAAGGTTTGGGCAGGGGAAACGAGCAGTACTTC
j_gene: TRBJ2-7; abundance: .; v_gene: TRBV19; d_gene: .; CDR3aa: CASSRGRGSYEQYF; CDR3nt: TGTGCCAGTAGTAGGGGGCGAGGGTCCTACGAGCAGTACTTC
j_gene: TRBJ1-5; abundance: once; v_gene: TRBV19; d_gene: .; CDR3aa: CASSPRGGQPQHF; CDR3nt: TGTGCCAGTAGTCCCCGAGGGGGTCAGCCCCAGCATTTT
j_gene: TRBJ1-2; abundance: few; v_gene: TRBV12-3/TRBV12-4; d_gene: .; CDR3aa: CASSLSSYGYTF; CDR3nt: TGTGCCAGCAGTTTGAGTAGCTATGGCTACACCTTC
j_gene: TRBJ2-1; abundance: .; v_gene: TRBV11-3; d_gene: .; CDR3aa: CASSSPAVSNEQFF; CDR3nt: TGTGCCAGCAGCTCTCCCGCCGTCAGCAATGAGCAGTTCTTC
j_gene: TRBJ1-1; abundance: .; v_gene: TRBV14; d_gene: .; CDR3aa: CASSQDRRRASEAFF; CDR3nt: TGTGCCAGCAGCCAAGATCGCCGCAGGGCAAGTGAAGCTTTCTTT